Here is one T cell receptor beta chain with its context. The data derive from a study of control samples from healthy donors and cancer patients. The method was immunoSEQ multiplex PCR; TCRdb's version includes in-frame clones alone and lacks a portion of them. The sample has about 94,000 clones; less than 95% are singletons. Source material: blood. The clonotype originates from a woman between 18 and 30 years old in good health.

The CDR3 sequence: CASSPRDRDYGYTF. The CDR3 DNA reads as TGTGCCAGCAGTCCCCGGGACAGGGACTATGGCTACACCTTC. The J gene is TRBJ1-2, the V gene TRBV25-1; TRBD1 matches 9 bases. V lost 5 bases, J lost 3 bases, and 4 bases stayed unmatched. Germline-derived CDR1 and CDR2 are MGHDK and SYGVNS. The CDR3 is 14 residues long.